The 7 T cell receptor beta chains below all came from one sample that was sequenced in a study of T cells in Graves' hyperthyroidism and ophthalmopathy. Amplification yielded TCR beta CDR3 regions, with RNA transcripts as the source. The TCR CDR3 was amplified in a first-round RT-PCR using the HTBI primer set. MiXCR, run by TCRdb on the multiplex PCR reads, gives a single entry per CDR3 protein. This table has approximately 600,000 distinct CDR3 sequences, roughly 20% appearing once. Sequencing was performed on blood. These TCRs come from a man under 40 with Graves' ophthalmopathy.

This clonotype was picked up many times. This chain uses TRBV7-9 with TRBJ2-3; maybe TRBD2 (6 bases). The V gene's germline CDR1 is SEHNR and CDR2 FQNEAQ (reference sequence). Trimming stripped 2 bases from V and 3 bases from J, with 12 bases between. This CDR3 spans 15 amino acids. The CDR3 loop is CASSLSAGLTDTQYF. The CDR3 DNA sequence: TGTGCCAGCAGCTTATCGGCGGGACTTACAGATACGCAGTATTTT.

This clonotype was observed many times. This chain uses TRBV2 with TRBJ1-1; D remains unclear. V was clipped by 3 bases and J by 2 bases, with 7 bases between them. Germline CDR1 reads SNHLY; CDR2 reads FYNNEI. The CDR3 is made up of 13 amino acids. The CDR3 nucleotides read TGTGCCAGCAGTGATGCCCTCAACACTGAAGCTTTCTTT. Encoded protein: CASSDALNTEAFF.

This clonotype came up a few times. The chain couples TRBV6-1 to TRBJ1-1; no reliable D call. This CDR3 comprises 13 residues. Germline V gives CDR1 MNHNS, CDR2 SASEGT. Trimming shortened V by 3 bases and J by 5 bases, and 10 bases separated the two germline ends. The CDR3 spells CASSEEPRTEAFF. The CDR3 nucleotides are TGTGCCAGCAGTGAGGAGCCAAGGACTGAAGCTTTCTTT.

This clonotype appeared a few times. The chain carries TRBV30 and TRBJ2-1; D not resolved. The CDR3 has 12 residues. CDR1 and CDR2 (germline): GTSNPN, SVGIG (reference sequence). Trimming left V 2 bases short and J 6 bases short, with 8 bases between. The CDR3 here is CAWSQWGNEQFF. CDR3 in DNA: TGTGCCTGGAGTCAGTGGGGCAATGAGCAGTTCTTC.

This clonotype came up a few times. The chain employs TRBV27 and TRBJ2-7; D is undetermined. CDR3 size: 14 residues. Germline CDR1 is MNHEY and CDR2 is SMNVEV (reference sequence). V dropped 5 bases and J dropped 5 bases, with 16 bases sitting between them. CDR3 DNA sequence: TGTGCCAGCAGTCCCCGCCCGGAGAAGAACGAGCAGTACTTC. This translates into CASSPRPEKNEQYF.

The chain employs TRBV6-1 and TRBJ2-5; D gene unclear. CDR1 is MNHNS, CDR2 SASEGT, per germline. This CDR3 comprises 17 residues. V was cut by 5 bases and J by 3 bases, with 22 bases left in between. The CDR3 here is CASSSLKLSSRKETQYF. The CDR3 bases are TGTGCCAGCAGTTCCCTTAAACTGAGTAGCAGGAAAGAGACCCAGTACTTC.

This clonotype was observed at least ten times. V gene TRBV11-2 combines with J gene TRBJ2-5; no definite D call. CDR3 length equals 15 residues. Trimming stripped 0 bases from V and 5 bases from J, with 13 bases between. Germline loops: CDR1 SGHAT, CDR2 FQNNGV. Here the CDR3 reads CASSLDPNPLETQYF. The CDR3 DNA sequence: TGTGCCAGCAGCTTAGATCCGAACCCGTTGGAGACCCAGTACTTC.